These T cell receptor beta chains were read from a single sample in a study of T-cell memory formation after mild COVID-19. TCRdb recomputed calls from the 5' RACE reads with MiXCR, one row per CDR3 protein. The repertoire holds roughly 130,000 distinct CDR3 sequences, with over 15% as singletons. The sequencing input was PBMCs or a T cell subset sorted from them (not recorded which). These receptors originate from a man aged 18 to 29 who had mild COVID-19 (a few samples of this study predate the infection). Cell type and time point are not known. The CDR3 runs from the conserved cysteine through the conserved F or W. A D gene is named only where the DNA matches it firmly. Some rows mark clone size as missing; the rest say once, few, many or name a class of expanded clone.

clone_size: -
cdr3_length: 17
j_call: TRBJ2-3
d_call: TRBD2
v_call: TRBV25-1
cdr3_aa: CASSEGPLAGGSDTQYF
cdr3_nt: TGTGCCAGCAGTGAAGGTCCCCTAGCGGGGGGATCAGATACGCAGTATTTT

clone_size: -
cdr3_length: 14
j_call: TRBJ2-5
d_call: -
v_call: TRBV6-6
cdr3_aa: CASSYARGFETQYF
cdr3_nt: TGTGCCAGCAGTTACGCTAGAGGATTCGAGACCCAGTACTTC

clone_size: -
cdr3_length: 17
j_call: TRBJ1-4
d_call: TRBD1
v_call: TRBV5-4
cdr3_aa: CASSTTGQGLAAAELFF
cdr3_nt: TGTGCCAGCAGCACGACGGGACAGGGACTTGCCGCCGCAGAACTGTTTTTT

clone_size: -
cdr3_length: 15
j_call: TRBJ1-6
d_call: -
v_call: TRBV27
cdr3_aa: CASSSPFGGNSPLHF
cdr3_nt: TGTGCCAGCAGTTCGCCCTTTGGGGGAAATTCACCCCTCCACTTT

clone_size: -
cdr3_length: 17
j_call: TRBJ1-1
d_call: -
v_call: TRBV4-2
cdr3_aa: CASSRSGSATIYTEAFF
cdr3_nt: TGTGCCAGCAGCCGAAGCGGATCAGCGACTATTTACACTGAAGCTTTCTTT

clone_size: -
cdr3_length: 14
j_call: TRBJ2-5
d_call: -
v_call: TRBV12-5
cdr3_aa: CASGLGVRGETQYF
cdr3_nt: TGTGCTAGTGGTTTGGGGGTCAGGGGAGAGACCCAGTACTTC

clone_size: few
cdr3_length: 13
j_call: TRBJ2-7
d_call: -
v_call: TRBV3-1
cdr3_aa: CASSQDPRREQYF
cdr3_nt: TGTGCCAGCAGCCAAGATCCTCGCCGCGAGCAGTACTTC

clone_size: -
cdr3_length: 15
j_call: TRBJ2-5
d_call: TRBD1
v_call: TRBV15
cdr3_aa: CATSRGQGGGETQYF
cdr3_nt: TGTGCCACCAGCCGAGGACAGGGCGGTGGGGAGACCCAGTACTTC

clone_size: few
cdr3_length: 14
j_call: TRBJ2-5
d_call: -
v_call: TRBV5-1
cdr3_aa: CASSLMTSQETQYF
cdr3_nt: TGCGCCAGCAGCTTGATGACTAGCCAAGAGACCCAGTACTTC

clone_size: many
cdr3_length: 13
j_call: TRBJ2-5
d_call: -
v_call: TRBV5-1
cdr3_aa: CASSPHLQETQYF
cdr3_nt: TGCGCCAGCAGCCCCCACCTCCAAGAGACCCAGTACTTC

clone_size: -
cdr3_length: 14
j_call: TRBJ2-3
d_call: -
v_call: TRBV19
cdr3_aa: CASTTGPGTDTQYF
cdr3_nt: TGTGCCAGTACTACAGGGCCGGGCACAGATACGCAGTATTTT

clone_size: once
cdr3_length: 15
j_call: TRBJ1-6
d_call: -
v_call: TRBV2
cdr3_aa: CASSEDRGARSPLHF
cdr3_nt: TGTGCCAGCAGTGAAGATCGGGGGGCTAGGTCACCCCTCCACTTT

clone_size: few
cdr3_length: 15
j_call: TRBJ2-3
d_call: -
v_call: TRBV27
cdr3_aa: CASSLRGGYGDTQYF
cdr3_nt: TGTGCCAGCAGTTTAAGGGGTGGTTATGGGGATACGCAGTATTTT

clone_size: few
cdr3_length: 14
j_call: TRBJ2-3
d_call: -
v_call: TRBV7-2
cdr3_aa: CASSSYRTTDTQYF
cdr3_nt: TGTGCCAGCAGCTCATACAGAACAACAGATACGCAGTATTTT

clone_size: -
cdr3_length: 15
j_call: TRBJ2-6
d_call: -
v_call: TRBV6-5
cdr3_aa: CASSYSGSGANVLTF
cdr3_nt: TGTGCCAGCAGTTACTCCGGCTCTGGGGCCAACGTCCTGACTTTC

clone_size: few
cdr3_length: 12
j_call: TRBJ1-1
d_call: -
v_call: TRBV7-2
cdr3_aa: CASMGMITEAFF
cdr3_nt: TGTGCCAGCATGGGGATGATCACTGAAGCTTTCTTT

clone_size: few
cdr3_length: 11
j_call: TRBJ2-3
d_call: -
v_call: TRBV14
cdr3_aa: CASGHGGKQYF
cdr3_nt: TGTGCCAGCGGACATGGGGGAAAGCAGTATTTT

clone_size: -
cdr3_length: 10
j_call: TRBJ2-7
d_call: -
v_call: TRBV20-1
cdr3_aa: CSANEYEQYF
cdr3_nt: TGCAGTGCTAATGAGTACGAGCAGTACTTC

clone_size: few
cdr3_length: 15
j_call: TRBJ1-6
d_call: -
v_call: TRBV6-5
cdr3_aa: CASSRGRSYNSPLHF
cdr3_nt: TGTGCCAGCAGTCGCGGACGCTCCTATAATTCACCCCTCCACTTT

clone_size: many
cdr3_length: 15
j_call: TRBJ2-3
d_call: TRBD2
v_call: TRBV9
cdr3_aa: CASSTSGVGTDTQYF
cdr3_nt: TGTGCCAGCAGTACTAGCGGGGTGGGCACAGATACGCAGTATTTT

clone_size: -
cdr3_length: 15
j_call: TRBJ2-1
d_call: TRBD2
v_call: TRBV28
cdr3_aa: CASSSSGATYNEQFF
cdr3_nt: TGTGCCAGCAGTTCGAGCGGGGCCACCTACAATGAGCAGTTCTTC

clone_size: few
cdr3_length: 12
j_call: TRBJ2-5
d_call: -
v_call: TRBV6-2/TRBV6-3
cdr3_aa: CASSQSRETQYF
cdr3_nt: TGTGCCAGCAGTCAGTCGCGGGAGACCCAGTACTTC

clone_size: many
cdr3_length: 14
j_call: TRBJ2-1
d_call: -
v_call: TRBV6-2/TRBV6-3
cdr3_aa: CASSYLAGRHEQFF
cdr3_nt: TGTGCCAGCAGTTACCTGGCGGGGCGGCATGAGCAGTTCTTC

clone_size: -
cdr3_length: 17
j_call: TRBJ2-7
d_call: TRBD1
v_call: TRBV4-3
cdr3_aa: CASSHALTGTGTYEQYF
cdr3_nt: TGCGCCAGCAGCCACGCCCTAACCGGGACAGGAACCTACGAGCAGTACTTC

clone_size: few
cdr3_length: 12
j_call: TRBJ2-7
d_call: -
v_call: TRBV25-1
cdr3_aa: CASSQGYYEQYF
cdr3_nt: TGTGCCAGCAGCCAAGGGTACTACGAGCAGTACTTC

clone_size: -
cdr3_length: 13
j_call: TRBJ2-5
d_call: -
v_call: TRBV7-9
cdr3_aa: CASSGAGAETQYF
cdr3_nt: TGTGCCAGCAGCGGGGCGGGGGCCGAGACCCAGTACTTC

clone_size: -
cdr3_length: 13
j_call: TRBJ2-3
d_call: -
v_call: TRBV7-2
cdr3_aa: CASSARVTDTQYF
cdr3_nt: TGTGCCAGCAGCGCCAGGGTCACAGATACGCAGTATTTT

clone_size: -
cdr3_length: 13
j_call: TRBJ1-1
d_call: -
v_call: TRBV12-3/TRBV12-4
cdr3_aa: CASSLVSGTEAFF
cdr3_nt: TGTGCCAGCAGTTTAGTTTCCGGCACTGAAGCTTTCTTT

clone_size: -
cdr3_length: 14
j_call: TRBJ2-3
d_call: -
v_call: TRBV5-1
cdr3_aa: CASSLEARTDTQYF
cdr3_nt: TGCGCCAGCAGCTTGGAGGCTCGCACAGATACGCAGTATTTT

clone_size: medium-sized
cdr3_length: 13
j_call: TRBJ2-2
d_call: TRBD1
v_call: TRBV2
cdr3_aa: CASRGQGGGELFF
cdr3_nt: TGTGCCAGCAGGGGACAGGGAGGCGGGGAGCTGTTTTTT

clone_size: few
cdr3_length: 16
j_call: TRBJ2-3
d_call: TRBD2
v_call: TRBV5-1
cdr3_aa: CASSNQAGDSTDTQYF
cdr3_nt: TGCGCCAGCAGCAACCAAGCGGGGGACAGCACAGATACGCAGTATTTT

clone_size: -
cdr3_length: 11
j_call: TRBJ1-2
d_call: -
v_call: TRBV4-1
cdr3_aa: CARGADYGYTF
cdr3_nt: TGCGCCAGAGGGGCGGACTATGGCTACACCTTC

clone_size: many
cdr3_length: 15
j_call: TRBJ2-1
d_call: TRBD2
v_call: TRBV6-2/TRBV6-3
cdr3_aa: CASSYDGGMNNEQFF
cdr3_nt: TGTGCCAGCAGTTACGACGGGGGGATGAACAATGAGCAGTTCTTC

clone_size: -
cdr3_length: 14
j_call: TRBJ2-2
d_call: -
v_call: TRBV10-3
cdr3_aa: CAINRGQLTGELFF
cdr3_nt: TGTGCCATCAACCGAGGGCAGCTTACCGGGGAGCTGTTTTTT

clone_size: -
cdr3_length: 13
j_call: TRBJ1-1
d_call: -
v_call: TRBV11-3
cdr3_aa: CASSLEVGLEAFF
cdr3_nt: TGTGCCAGCAGCTTAGAGGTTGGGCTTGAAGCTTTCTTT

clone_size: few
cdr3_length: 13
j_call: TRBJ2-2
d_call: -
v_call: TRBV6-4
cdr3_aa: CASSELARGELFF
cdr3_nt: TGTGCCAGCAGTGAACTAGCCCGCGGGGAGCTGTTTTTT

clone_size: -
cdr3_length: 14
j_call: TRBJ2-1
d_call: TRBD1
v_call: TRBV7-8
cdr3_aa: CASSLDRDYNEQFF
cdr3_nt: TGTGCCAGCAGCTTGGACAGGGATTACAATGAGCAGTTCTTC

clone_size: few
cdr3_length: 16
j_call: TRBJ1-3
d_call: -
v_call: TRBV7-9
cdr3_aa: CASSSPRGTSGNTIYF
cdr3_nt: TGTGCCAGCAGCTCTCCGCGTGGCACCTCTGGAAACACCATATATTTT

clone_size: -
cdr3_length: 17
j_call: TRBJ2-4
d_call: TRBD1
v_call: TRBV6-6
cdr3_aa: CASSYPGTGGSLVIQYF
cdr3_nt: TGTGCCAGCAGTTACCCCGGGACAGGGGGCAGTTTAGTCATTCAGTACTTC

clone_size: few
cdr3_length: 16
j_call: TRBJ2-7
d_call: -
v_call: TRBV7-9
cdr3_aa: CASSPGPVGSSYEQYF
cdr3_nt: TGTGCCAGCAGCCCTGGCCCAGTGGGAAGCTCCTACGAGCAGTACTTC

clone_size: many
cdr3_length: 18
j_call: TRBJ2-5
d_call: TRBD2
v_call: TRBV4-2
cdr3_aa: CASSREPRTSGGQETQYF
cdr3_nt: TGTGCCAGCAGCCGCGAACCCCGGACTAGCGGGGGCCAAGAGACCCAGTACTTC

clone_size: -
cdr3_length: 13
j_call: TRBJ2-5
d_call: -
v_call: TRBV29-1
cdr3_aa: CSVGSGLRETQYF
cdr3_nt: TGCAGCGTTGGATCGGGGTTGAGGGAGACCCAGTACTTC

clone_size: many
cdr3_length: 15
j_call: TRBJ2-1
d_call: TRBD2
v_call: TRBV7-2
cdr3_aa: CASSLVGGYYNEQFF
cdr3_nt: TGTGCCAGCAGCTTAGTCGGGGGGTATTACAATGAGCAGTTCTTC

clone_size: -
cdr3_length: 14
j_call: TRBJ1-5
d_call: -
v_call: TRBV6-5
cdr3_aa: CASGTGSSNQPQHF
cdr3_nt: TGTGCCAGTGGAACAGGGAGTAGCAATCAGCCCCAGCATTTT

clone_size: few
cdr3_length: 14
j_call: TRBJ1-5
d_call: -
v_call: TRBV28
cdr3_aa: CASSSGTPNQPQHF
cdr3_nt: TGTGCCAGCAGTTCAGGGACACCAAATCAGCCCCAGCATTTT

clone_size: -
cdr3_length: 13
j_call: TRBJ2-3
d_call: -
v_call: TRBV10-3
cdr3_aa: CAIKSGNTDTQYF
cdr3_nt: TGTGCCATCAAGAGTGGAAACACAGATACGCAGTATTTT

clone_size: few
cdr3_length: 15
j_call: TRBJ2-3
d_call: -
v_call: TRBV20-1
cdr3_aa: CSARPFWGERDTQYF
cdr3_nt: TGCAGTGCTCGACCTTTCTGGGGGGAGAGAGATACGCAGTATTTT

clone_size: -
cdr3_length: 15
j_call: TRBJ2-7
d_call: TRBD1
v_call: TRBV7-2
cdr3_aa: CASSTTRQGNYEQYF
cdr3_nt: TGTGCCAGCAGCACGACCCGACAGGGAAACTACGAGCAGTACTTC

clone_size: many
cdr3_length: 18
j_call: TRBJ2-1
d_call: TRBD2
v_call: TRBV5-1
cdr3_aa: CASSLNPSGGEVYNEQFF
cdr3_nt: TGCGCCAGCAGCTTGAATCCTAGCGGGGGTGAAGTCTACAATGAGCAGTTCTTC

clone_size: few
cdr3_length: 16
j_call: TRBJ2-1
d_call: TRBD2
v_call: TRBV25-1
cdr3_aa: CASSPAGGLSYNEQFF
cdr3_nt: TGTGCCAGCAGTCCCGCGGGGGGACTCTCCTACAATGAGCAGTTCTTC

clone_size: few
cdr3_length: 14
j_call: TRBJ2-1
d_call: -
v_call: TRBV18
cdr3_aa: CASSRGAPYNEQFF
cdr3_nt: TGTGCCAGCTCACGGGGGGCCCCGTACAATGAGCAGTTCTTC

clone_size: few
cdr3_length: 12
j_call: TRBJ2-5
d_call: -
v_call: TRBV19
cdr3_aa: CASSFGKETQYF
cdr3_nt: TGTGCCAGTAGTTTCGGCAAAGAGACCCAGTACTTC

clone_size: -
cdr3_length: 15
j_call: TRBJ1-3
d_call: TRBD1
v_call: TRBV5-6
cdr3_aa: CASSANRGSGNTIYF
cdr3_nt: TGTGCCAGCAGCGCCAACAGGGGATCTGGAAACACCATATATTTT

clone_size: few
cdr3_length: 15
j_call: TRBJ1-5
d_call: TRBD1
v_call: TRBV20-1
cdr3_aa: CSARPLGTVNQPQHF
cdr3_nt: TGCAGTGCTAGACCCCTGGGGACAGTGAATCAGCCCCAGCATTTT

clone_size: -
cdr3_length: 15
j_call: TRBJ2-2
d_call: -
v_call: TRBV5-1
cdr3_aa: CASSPGTLNTGELFF
cdr3_nt: TGCGCCAGCAGCCCCGGGACACTGAACACCGGGGAGCTGTTTTTT

clone_size: -
cdr3_length: 13
j_call: TRBJ1-1
d_call: -
v_call: TRBV5-1
cdr3_aa: CASSFGSGTEAFF
cdr3_nt: TGCGCCAGCAGCTTCGGGAGTGGTACTGAAGCTTTCTTT